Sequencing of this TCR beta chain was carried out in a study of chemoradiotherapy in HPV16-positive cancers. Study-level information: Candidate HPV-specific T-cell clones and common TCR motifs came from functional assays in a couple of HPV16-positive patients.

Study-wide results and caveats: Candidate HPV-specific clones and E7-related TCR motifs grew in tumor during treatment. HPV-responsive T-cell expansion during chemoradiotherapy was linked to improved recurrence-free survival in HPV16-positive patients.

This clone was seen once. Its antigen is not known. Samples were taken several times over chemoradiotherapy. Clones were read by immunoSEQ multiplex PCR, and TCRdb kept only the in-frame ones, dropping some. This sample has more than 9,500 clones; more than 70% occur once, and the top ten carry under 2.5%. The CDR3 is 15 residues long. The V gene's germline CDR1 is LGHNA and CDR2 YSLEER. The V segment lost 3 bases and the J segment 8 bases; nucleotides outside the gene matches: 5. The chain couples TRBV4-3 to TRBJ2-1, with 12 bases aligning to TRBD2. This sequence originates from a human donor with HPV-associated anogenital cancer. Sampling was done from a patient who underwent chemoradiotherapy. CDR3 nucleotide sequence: TGCGCCAGCAGCCAGGGGCTAGCGGGGGGGCATGAGCAGTTCTTC. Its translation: CASSQGLAGGHEQFF.